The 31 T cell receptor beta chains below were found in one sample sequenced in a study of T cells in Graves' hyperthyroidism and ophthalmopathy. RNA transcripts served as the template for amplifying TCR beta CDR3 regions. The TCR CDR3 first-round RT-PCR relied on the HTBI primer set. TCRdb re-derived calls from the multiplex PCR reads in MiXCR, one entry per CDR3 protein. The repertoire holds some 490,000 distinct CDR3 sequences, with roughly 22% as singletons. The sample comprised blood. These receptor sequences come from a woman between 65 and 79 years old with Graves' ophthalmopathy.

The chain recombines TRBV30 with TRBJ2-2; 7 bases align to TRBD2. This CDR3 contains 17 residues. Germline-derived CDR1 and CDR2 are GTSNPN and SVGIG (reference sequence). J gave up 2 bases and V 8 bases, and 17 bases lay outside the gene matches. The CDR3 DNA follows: TGTGCCAGCAACGTCCCCGAGGCGGGAGTAAACACCGGGGAGCTGTTTTTT. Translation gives CASNVPEAGVNTGELFF. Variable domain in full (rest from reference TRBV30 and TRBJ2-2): SQTIHQWPATLVQPVGSPLSLECTVEGTSNPNLYWYRQAAGRGLQLLFYSVGIGQISSEVPQNLSASRPQDRQFILSSKKLLLSDSGFYLCASNVPEAGVNTGELFFGEGSRLTVL.

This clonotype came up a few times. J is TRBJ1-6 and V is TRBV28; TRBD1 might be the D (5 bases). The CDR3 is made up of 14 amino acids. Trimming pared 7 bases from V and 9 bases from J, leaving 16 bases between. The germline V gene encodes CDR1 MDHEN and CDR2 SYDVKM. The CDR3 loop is CASNLLTAGSPLHF. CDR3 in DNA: TGTGCCAGCAACCTCTTGACAGCCGGTTCACCCCTCCACTTT. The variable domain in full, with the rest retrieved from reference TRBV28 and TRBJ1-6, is DVKVTQSSRYLVKRTGEKVFLECVQDMDHENMFWYRQDPGLGLRLIYFSYDVKMKEKGDIPEGYSVSREKKERFSLILESASTNQTSMYLCASNLLTAGSPLHFGNGTRLTVT.

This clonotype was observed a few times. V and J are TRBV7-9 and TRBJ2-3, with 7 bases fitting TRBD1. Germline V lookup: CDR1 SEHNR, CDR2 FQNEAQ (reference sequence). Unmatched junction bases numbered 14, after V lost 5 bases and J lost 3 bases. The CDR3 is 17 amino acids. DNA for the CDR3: TGTGCCAGCAGCCAGCCGCCGCTGGGACAGAGAACAGATACGCAGTATTTT. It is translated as CASSQPPLGQRTDTQYF.

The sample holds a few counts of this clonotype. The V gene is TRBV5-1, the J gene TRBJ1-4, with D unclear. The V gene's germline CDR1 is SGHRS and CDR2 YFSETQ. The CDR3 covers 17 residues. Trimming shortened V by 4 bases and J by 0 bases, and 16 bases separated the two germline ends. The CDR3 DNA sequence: TGCGCCAGCAGCACCGGAGTCAGTGTCTCAACTAATGAAAAACTGTTTTTT. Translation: CASSTGVSVSTNEKLFF.

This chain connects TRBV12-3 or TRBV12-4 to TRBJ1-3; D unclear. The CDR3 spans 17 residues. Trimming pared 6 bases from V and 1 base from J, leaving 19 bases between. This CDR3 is CASSYHTQKRSGNTIYF. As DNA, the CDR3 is TGTGCCAGCAGCTACCACACCCAAAAACGGTCTGGAAACACCATATATTTT.

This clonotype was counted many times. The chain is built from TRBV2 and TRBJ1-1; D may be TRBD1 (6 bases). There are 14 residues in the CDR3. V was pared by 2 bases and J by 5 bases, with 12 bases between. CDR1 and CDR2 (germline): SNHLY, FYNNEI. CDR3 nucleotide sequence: TGTGCCAGCAGTGAACAGGGGCGCTGGACTGAAGCTTTCTTT. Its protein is CASSEQGRWTEAFF.

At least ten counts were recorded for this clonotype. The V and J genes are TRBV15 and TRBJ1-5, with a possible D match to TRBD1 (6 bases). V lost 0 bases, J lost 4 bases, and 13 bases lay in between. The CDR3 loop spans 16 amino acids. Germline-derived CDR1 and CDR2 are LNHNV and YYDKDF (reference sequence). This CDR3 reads CATSRDRGQPNQPQHF. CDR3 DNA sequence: TGTGCCACCAGCAGAGATCGAGGACAGCCAAATCAGCCCCAGCATTTT. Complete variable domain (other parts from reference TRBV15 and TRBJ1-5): DAMVIQNPRYQVTQFGKPVTLSCSQTLNHNVMYWYQQKSSQAPKLLFHYYDKDFNNEADTPDNFQSRRPNTSFCFLDIRSPGLGDTAMYLCATSRDRGQPNQPQHFGDGTRLSIL.

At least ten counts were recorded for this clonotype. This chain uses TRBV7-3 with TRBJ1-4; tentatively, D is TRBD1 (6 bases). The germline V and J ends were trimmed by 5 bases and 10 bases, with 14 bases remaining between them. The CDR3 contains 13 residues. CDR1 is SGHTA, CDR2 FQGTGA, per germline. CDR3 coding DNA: TGTGCCAGCAGCACCCAACAGGGTGGAAAACTGTTTTTT. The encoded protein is CASSTQQGGKLFF.

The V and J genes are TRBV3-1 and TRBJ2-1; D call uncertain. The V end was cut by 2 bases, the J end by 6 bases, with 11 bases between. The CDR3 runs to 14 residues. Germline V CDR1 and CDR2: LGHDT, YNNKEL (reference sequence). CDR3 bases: TGTGCCAGCAGCCAACGCCCAGCCTCCAATGAGCAGTTCTTC. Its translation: CASSQRPASNEQFF.

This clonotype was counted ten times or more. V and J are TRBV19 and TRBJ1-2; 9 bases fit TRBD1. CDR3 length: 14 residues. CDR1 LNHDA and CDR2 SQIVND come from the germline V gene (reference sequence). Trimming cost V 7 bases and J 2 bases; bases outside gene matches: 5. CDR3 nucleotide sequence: TGTGCCAGTACACAGGGGGCCCGCAACTATGGCTACACCTTC. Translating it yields CASTQGARNYGYTF. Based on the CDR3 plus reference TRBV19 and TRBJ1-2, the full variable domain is DGGITQSPKYLFRKEGQNVTLSCEQNLNHDAMYWYRQDPGQGLRLIYYSQIVNDFQKGDIAEGYSVSREKKESFPLTVTSAQKNPTAFYLCASTQGARNYGYTFGSGTRLTVV.

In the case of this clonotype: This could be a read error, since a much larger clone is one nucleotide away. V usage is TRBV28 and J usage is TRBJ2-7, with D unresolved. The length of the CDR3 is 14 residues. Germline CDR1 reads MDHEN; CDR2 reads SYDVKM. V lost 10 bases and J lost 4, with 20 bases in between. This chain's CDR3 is CATSSPRLVYEQYF. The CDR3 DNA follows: TGTGCCACAAGCAGTCCAAGGCTAGTATACGAGCAGTACTTC.

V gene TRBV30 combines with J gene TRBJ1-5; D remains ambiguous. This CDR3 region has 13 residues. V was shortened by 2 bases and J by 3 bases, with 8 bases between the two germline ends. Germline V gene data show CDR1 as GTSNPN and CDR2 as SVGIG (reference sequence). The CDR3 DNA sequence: TGTGCCTGGAGTTCGGCATTCAATCAGCCCCAGCATTTT. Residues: CAWSSAFNQPQHF.

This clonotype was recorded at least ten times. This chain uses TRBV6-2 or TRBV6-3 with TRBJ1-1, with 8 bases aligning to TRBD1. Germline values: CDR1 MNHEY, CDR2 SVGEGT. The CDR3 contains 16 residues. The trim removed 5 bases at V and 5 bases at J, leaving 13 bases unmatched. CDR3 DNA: TGTGCCAGCAGTAAGATTTCGGCAGGGGGCTCGACTGAAGCTTTCTTT. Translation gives CASSKISAGGSTEAFF.

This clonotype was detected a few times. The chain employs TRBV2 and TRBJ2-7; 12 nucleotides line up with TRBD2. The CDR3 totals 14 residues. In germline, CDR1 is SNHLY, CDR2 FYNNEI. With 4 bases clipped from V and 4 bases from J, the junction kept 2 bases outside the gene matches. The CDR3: CASSASGRVYEQYF. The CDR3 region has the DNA TGTGCCAGCAGTGCTAGCGGGAGGGTATACGAGCAGTACTTC.

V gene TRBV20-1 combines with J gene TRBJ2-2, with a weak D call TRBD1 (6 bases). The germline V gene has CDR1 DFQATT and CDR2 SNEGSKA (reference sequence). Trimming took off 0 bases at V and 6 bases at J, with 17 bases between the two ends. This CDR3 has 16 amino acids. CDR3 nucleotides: TGCAGTGCTAGAGACAGGCACAGGGAGTGGTCCGGGGAGCTGTTTTTT. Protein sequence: CSARDRHREWSGELFF.

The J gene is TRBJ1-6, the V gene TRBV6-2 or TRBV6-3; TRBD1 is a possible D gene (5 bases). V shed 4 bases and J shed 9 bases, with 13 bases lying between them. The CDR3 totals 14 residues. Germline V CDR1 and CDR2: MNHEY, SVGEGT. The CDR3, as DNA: TGTGCCAGCAGTTCGCTTCCGGGGGGTTCACCCCTCCACTTT. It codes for CASSSLPGGSPLHF.

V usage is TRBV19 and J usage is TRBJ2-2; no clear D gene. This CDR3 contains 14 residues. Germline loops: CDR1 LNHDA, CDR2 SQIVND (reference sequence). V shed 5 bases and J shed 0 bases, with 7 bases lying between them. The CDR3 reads CASSLQTNTGELFF. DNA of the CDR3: TGTGCCAGTAGTCTGCAAACGAACACCGGGGAGCTGTTTTTT. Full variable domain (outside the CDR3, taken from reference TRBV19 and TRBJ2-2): DGGITQSPKYLFRKEGQNVTLSCEQNLNHDAMYWYRQDPGQGLRLIYYSQIVNDFQKGDIAEGYSVSREKKESFPLTVTSAQKNPTAFYLCASSLQTNTGELFFGEGSRLTVL.

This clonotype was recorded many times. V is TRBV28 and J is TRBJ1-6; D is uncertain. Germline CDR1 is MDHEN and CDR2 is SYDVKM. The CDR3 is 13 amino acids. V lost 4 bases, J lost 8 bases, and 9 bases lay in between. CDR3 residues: CASSSPEDSPLHF. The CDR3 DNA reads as TGTGCCAGCAGTTCCCCCGAGGATTCACCCCTCCACTTT.

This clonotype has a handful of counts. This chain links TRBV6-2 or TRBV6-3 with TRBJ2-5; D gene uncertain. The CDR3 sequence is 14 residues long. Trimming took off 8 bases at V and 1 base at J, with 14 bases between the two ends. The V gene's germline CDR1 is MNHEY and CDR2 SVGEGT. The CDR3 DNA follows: TGTGCCAGCTCTAGGCGGCGGATCCAAGAGACCCAGTACTTC. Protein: CASSRRRIQETQYF.

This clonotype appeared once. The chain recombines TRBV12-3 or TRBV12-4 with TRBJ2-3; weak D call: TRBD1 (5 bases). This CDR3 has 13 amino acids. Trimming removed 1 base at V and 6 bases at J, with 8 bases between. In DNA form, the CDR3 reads TGTGCCAGCAGTTTAGGGGCAGGGGATACGCAGTATTTT. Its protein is CASSLGAGDTQYF.

Here the CDR3 reads CASTGTPGNEQFF. The CDR3 DNA reads as TGTGCCAGTACCGGGACCCCCGGCAATGAGCAGTTCTTC. The chain has TRBV12-3 or TRBV12-4 and TRBJ2-1; the D gene could be TRBD1 or TRBD2 (5 bases each). The CDR3 is made up of 13 amino acids. The V end lost 9 bases, the J end lost 6 bases, and 15 bases lay between the germline ends.

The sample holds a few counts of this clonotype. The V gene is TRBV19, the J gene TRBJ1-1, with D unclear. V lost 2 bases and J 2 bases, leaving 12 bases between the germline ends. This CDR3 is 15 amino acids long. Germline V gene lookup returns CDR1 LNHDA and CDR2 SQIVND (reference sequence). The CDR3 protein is CASSIRGFGNTEAFF. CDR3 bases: TGTGCCAGTAGTATACGGGGATTCGGAAACACTGAAGCTTTCTTT.

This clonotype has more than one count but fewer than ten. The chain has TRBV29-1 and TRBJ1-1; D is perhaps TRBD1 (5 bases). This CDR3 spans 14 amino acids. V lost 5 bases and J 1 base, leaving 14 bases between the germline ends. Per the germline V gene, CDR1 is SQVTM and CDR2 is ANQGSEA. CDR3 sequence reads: CSVNKGVRNTEAFF. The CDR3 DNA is TGCAGCGTTAATAAAGGGGTACGGAACACTGAAGCTTTCTTT.

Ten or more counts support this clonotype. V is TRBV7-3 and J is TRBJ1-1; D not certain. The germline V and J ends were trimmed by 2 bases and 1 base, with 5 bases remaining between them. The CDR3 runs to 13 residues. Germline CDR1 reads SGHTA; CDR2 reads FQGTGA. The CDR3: CASSLPGNTEAFF. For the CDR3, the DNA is TGTGCCAGCAGCTTACCTGGGAACACTGAAGCTTTCTTT.

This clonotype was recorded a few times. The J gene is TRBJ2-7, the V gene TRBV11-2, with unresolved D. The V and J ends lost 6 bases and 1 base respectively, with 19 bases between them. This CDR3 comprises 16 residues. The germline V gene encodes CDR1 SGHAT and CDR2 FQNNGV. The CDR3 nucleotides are TGTGCCAGCAGAACCGACATCGAAGGTTATTCCTACGAGCAGTACTTC. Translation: CASRTDIEGYSYEQYF.

This CDR3 reads CASSQDLASRSPYF. CDR3 nucleotides: TGTGCCAGCAGCCAAGATTTGGCTAGCCGTAGTCCGTATTTT. V usage is TRBV3-1 and J usage is TRBJ2-3, with D possibly being TRBD2 (5 bases). This CDR3 region has 14 residues. Germline V gene lookup returns CDR1 LGHDT and CDR2 YNNKEL (reference sequence). Trimming shortened V by 0 bases and J by 14 bases, and 18 bases separated the two germline ends.

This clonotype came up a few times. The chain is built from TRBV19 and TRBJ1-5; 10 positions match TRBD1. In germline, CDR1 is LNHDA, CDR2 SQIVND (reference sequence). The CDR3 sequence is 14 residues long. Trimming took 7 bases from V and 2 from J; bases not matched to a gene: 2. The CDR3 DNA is TGTGCCAGTATGGGGACAGGGGGCAATCAGCCCCAGCATTTT. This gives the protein CASMGTGGNQPQHF. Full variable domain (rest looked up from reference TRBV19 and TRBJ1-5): DGGITQSPKYLFRKEGQNVTLSCEQNLNHDAMYWYRQDPGQGLRLIYYSQIVNDFQKGDIAEGYSVSREKKESFPLTVTSAQKNPTAFYLCASMGTGGNQPQHFGDGTRLSIL.

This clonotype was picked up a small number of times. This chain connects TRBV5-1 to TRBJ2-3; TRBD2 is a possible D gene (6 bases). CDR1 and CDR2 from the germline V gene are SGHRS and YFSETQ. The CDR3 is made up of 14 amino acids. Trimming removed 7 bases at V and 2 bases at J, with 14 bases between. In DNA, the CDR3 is TGCGCCAGCCGACGGGCGGGGTACACAGATACGCAGTATTTT. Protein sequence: CASRRAGYTDTQYF. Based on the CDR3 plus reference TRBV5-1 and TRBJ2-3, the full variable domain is KAGVTQTPRYLIKTRGQQVTLSCSPISGHRSVSWYQQTPGQGLQFLFEYFSETQRNKGNFPGRFSGRQFSNSRSEMNVSTLELGDSALYLCASRRAGYTDTQYFGPGTRLTVL.

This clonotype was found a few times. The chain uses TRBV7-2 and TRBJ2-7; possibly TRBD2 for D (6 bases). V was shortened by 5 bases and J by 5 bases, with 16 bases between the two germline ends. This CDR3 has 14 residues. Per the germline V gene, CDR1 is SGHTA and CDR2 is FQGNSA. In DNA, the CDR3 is TGTGCCAGCAGCCATGGACTACCCACTAACGAGCAGTACTTC. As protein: CASSHGLPTNEQYF.

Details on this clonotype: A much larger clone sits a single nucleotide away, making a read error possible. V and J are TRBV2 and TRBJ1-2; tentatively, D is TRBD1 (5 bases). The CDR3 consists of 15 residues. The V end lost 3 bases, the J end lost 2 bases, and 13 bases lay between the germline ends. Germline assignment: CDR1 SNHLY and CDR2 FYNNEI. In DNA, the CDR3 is TGTGCCAGCAGTGAGGAGAAGGGGCAGAACTATGGCTACACCTTC. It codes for CASSEEKGQNYGYTF.

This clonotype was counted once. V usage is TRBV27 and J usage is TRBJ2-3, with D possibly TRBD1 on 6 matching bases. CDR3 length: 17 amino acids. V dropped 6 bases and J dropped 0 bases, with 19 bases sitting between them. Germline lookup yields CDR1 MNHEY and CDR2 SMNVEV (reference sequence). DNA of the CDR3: TGTGCCAGCAGGAAGGGGGACATCAGACTTAGCACAGATACGCAGTATTTT. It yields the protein CASRKGDIRLSTDTQYF.